A selection of T cell receptor beta chains follows, all from one sample in a study of T cell responses to AZD1222 COVID-19 vaccine. The method was immunoSEQ multiplex PCR; TCRdb's version includes in-frame clones alone and lacks a portion of them. The sample consists of roughly 140,000 clones, approximately 88% of them appearing once. Material: peripheral blood, obtained on day 0 of MenACWY control vaccination. These receptor sequences come from an adult in good health. CDR3s include the opening cysteine and the closing phenylalanine or tryptophan. D genes are given only for firm matches. Clone size is not always given. Where it is, it says once, few, many or a class for expanded clones.

CDR3nt: TGTGCCAGCAGCGTCCGACGGGAAAACACTGAAGCTTTCTTT
CDR3aa: CASSVRRENTEAFF
v_gene: TRBV3-1/TRBV3-2
d_gene: .
j_gene: TRBJ1-1
abundance: .

CDR3nt: TGTGCCACCAGTGATTGGGGATCGGGGGAGGCTGAGCAGTTCTTC
CDR3aa: CATSDWGSGEAEQFF
v_gene: TRBV24-1
d_gene: .
j_gene: TRBJ2-1
abundance: .

CDR3nt: TGTGCCAGCAGCCTAGGACAGGGAGAAGAAAAACTGTTTTTT
CDR3aa: CASSLGQGEEKLFF
v_gene: TRBV9
d_gene: TRBD1
j_gene: TRBJ1-4
abundance: .

CDR3nt: TGTGCCAGCAGTTCCGCGACAGGGGTACGGGAAAAACTGTTTTTT
CDR3aa: CASSSATGVREKLFF
v_gene: TRBV27
d_gene: TRBD1
j_gene: TRBJ1-4
abundance: .

CDR3nt: TGTGCCAGCGGTCGACTAGCGGGGGGGGAGACCCAGTACTTC
CDR3aa: CASGRLAGGETQYF
v_gene: TRBV6-5
d_gene: TRBD2
j_gene: TRBJ2-5
abundance: .

CDR3nt: TGTGCCAGCGGGGCGGGACAGGGGACCGGGGAGCTGTTTTTT
CDR3aa: CASGAGQGTGELFF
v_gene: TRBV6-6
d_gene: TRBD1
j_gene: TRBJ2-2
abundance: .

CDR3nt: TGTGCCAGCAGCGTAGATGACGGGAGAGGCGGCGATGAGCAGTTCTTC
CDR3aa: CASSVDDGRGGDEQFF
v_gene: TRBV9
d_gene: .
j_gene: TRBJ2-1
abundance: .

CDR3nt: TGTGCCAGCAGCTCCCCAGGGGGCATGCCAGATACGCAGTATTTT
CDR3aa: CASSSPGGMPDTQYF
v_gene: TRBV11-2
d_gene: TRBD1
j_gene: TRBJ2-3
abundance: .

CDR3nt: TGTGCCAGCAGCTTAGGTTTAGTAGCTTTAGGGACCGGGGAGCTGTTTTTT
CDR3aa: CASSLGLVALGTGELFF
v_gene: TRBV7-2
d_gene: .
j_gene: TRBJ2-2
abundance: .

CDR3nt: TGTGCCAGCAGCCTCCGGACAGGGAACACTGAAGCTTTCTTT
CDR3aa: CASSLRTGNTEAFF
v_gene: TRBV3-1/TRBV3-2
d_gene: TRBD1
j_gene: TRBJ1-1
abundance: .

CDR3nt: TGCGCCAGCAGCTTGACTAGCGGGGGGGCCGGGGAGCTGTTTTTT
CDR3aa: CASSLTSGGAGELFF
v_gene: TRBV5-1
d_gene: TRBD2
j_gene: TRBJ2-2
abundance: .

CDR3nt: TGTGCTAGTGGTTTAAGCGGGGGAAACAATGAGCAGTTCTTC
CDR3aa: CASGLSGGNNEQFF
v_gene: TRBV12-5
d_gene: TRBD2
j_gene: TRBJ2-1
abundance: .

CDR3nt: TGCGCCAGCAGCTTGGCGGCGGGGACTGAAGCTTTCTTT
CDR3aa: CASSLAAGTEAFF
v_gene: TRBV5-1
d_gene: .
j_gene: TRBJ1-1
abundance: .

CDR3nt: TGTGCCAGCTCACGGGACGGTAATCAGCCCCAGCATTTT
CDR3aa: CASSRDGNQPQHF
v_gene: TRBV18
d_gene: .
j_gene: TRBJ1-5
abundance: .

CDR3nt: TGTGCCAGCAGTTTAATTGCTCTCGGAGGAGAGGAGACCCAGTACTTC
CDR3aa: CASSLIALGGEETQYF
v_gene: TRBV27
d_gene: .
j_gene: TRBJ2-5
abundance: once

CDR3nt: TGTGCCACCAGCAGGGGGATAGGGGGTCATGAGCAGTTCTTC
CDR3aa: CATSRGIGGHEQFF
v_gene: TRBV15
d_gene: .
j_gene: TRBJ2-1
abundance: .

CDR3nt: TGTGCCAGCAGCCCAGGAGGAAACAATTCACCCCTCCACTTT
CDR3aa: CASSPGGNNSPLHF
v_gene: TRBV5-6
d_gene: .
j_gene: TRBJ1-6
abundance: once

CDR3nt: TGTGCCAGCAGAGAGGGGACTAGCGGGGGGCTAACGGCCCAGTACTTC
CDR3aa: CASREGTSGGLTAQYF
v_gene: TRBV2
d_gene: TRBD2
j_gene: TRBJ2-5
abundance: .

CDR3nt: TGTGCCAGCAGCTCCTTAGGACAGGGATCGAGGCGCGATGAAAAACTGTTTTTT
CDR3aa: CASSSLGQGSRRDEKLFF
v_gene: TRBV7-9
d_gene: TRBD1
j_gene: TRBJ1-4
abundance: .

CDR3nt: TGTGCCAGCTCATCAACAGGGGGCGCTAACTATGGCTACACCTTC
CDR3aa: CASSSTGGANYGYTF
v_gene: TRBV18
d_gene: TRBD1
j_gene: TRBJ1-2
abundance: .

CDR3nt: TGTGCCAGCAGTGCACTGGGGGGCTACACCTTC
CDR3aa: CASSALGGYTF
v_gene: TRBV2
d_gene: .
j_gene: TRBJ1-2
abundance: .

CDR3nt: TGTGCCAGCAGCTTAGATGAGTACGGCCGACTGTACTTC
CDR3aa: CASSLDEYGRLYF
v_gene: TRBV11-2
d_gene: .
j_gene: TRBJ2-4
abundance: once

CDR3nt: TGTGCCAGCCGGGGTGGGAGCAATCAGCCCCAGCATTTT
CDR3aa: CASRGGSNQPQHF
v_gene: TRBV7-8
d_gene: .
j_gene: TRBJ1-5
abundance: few

CDR3nt: TGTGCCAGCAGCAACGGGGGGCCGGGTACCGGGGAGCTGTTTTTT
CDR3aa: CASSNGGPGTGELFF
v_gene: TRBV5-4
d_gene: .
j_gene: TRBJ2-2
abundance: .

CDR3nt: TGCGCCAGCAGCCGATCTGGGGGGCTCGGTGAGCAGTTCTTC
CDR3aa: CASSRSGGLGEQFF
v_gene: TRBV5-1
d_gene: .
j_gene: TRBJ2-1
abundance: .

CDR3nt: TGCGCCAGCAGCGCACTAGCGGGAACGAGGATCGGGGAGCTGTTTTTT
CDR3aa: CASSALAGTRIGELFF
v_gene: TRBV5-1
d_gene: TRBD2
j_gene: TRBJ2-2
abundance: .

CDR3nt: TGTGCCAGCAAGGACCTCGCAGGGGGCGTATCTGGCTACACCTTC
CDR3aa: CASKDLAGGVSGYTF
v_gene: TRBV9
d_gene: TRBD1
j_gene: TRBJ1-2
abundance: .

CDR3nt: TGCGCCAGCAGAAAACCGGGGACAGGGAGTGGCTACACCTTC
CDR3aa: CASRKPGTGSGYTF
v_gene: TRBV4-1
d_gene: TRBD1
j_gene: TRBJ1-2
abundance: .

CDR3nt: TGCGCCAGCAGCTTGGAACTCCCCTGGAACGAGCAGTACTTC
CDR3aa: CASSLELPWNEQYF
v_gene: TRBV5-1
d_gene: .
j_gene: TRBJ2-7
abundance: .

CDR3nt: TGTGCCAGCAGCTCTCGGCGGGGGGAGTTCGCCTACGAGCAGTACTTC
CDR3aa: CASSSRRGEFAYEQYF
v_gene: TRBV21-1
d_gene: .
j_gene: TRBJ2-7
abundance: .

CDR3nt: TGTGCCAGCAGTTACTCCACAGGTCAGCAAGAGACCCAGTACTTC
CDR3aa: CASSYSTGQQETQYF
v_gene: TRBV6-5
d_gene: .
j_gene: TRBJ2-5
abundance: .

CDR3nt: TGTGCCAGCAGCTCCCACAGGGGAAGCCTCTACGAGCAGTACTTC
CDR3aa: CASSSHRGSLYEQYF
v_gene: TRBV11-3
d_gene: TRBD1
j_gene: TRBJ2-7
abundance: .

CDR3nt: TGTGCCAGTGCGGCAGCTTATAGCAATCAGCCCCAGCATTTT
CDR3aa: CASAAAYSNQPQHF
v_gene: TRBV19
d_gene: .
j_gene: TRBJ1-5
abundance: .

CDR3nt: TGTGCCAGTACCCTAAACAGGGCCGGGGCCAACGTCCTGACTTTC
CDR3aa: CASTLNRAGANVLTF
v_gene: TRBV19
d_gene: .
j_gene: TRBJ2-6
abundance: .

CDR3nt: TGTGCCAGCAGCTCACAGAATTTACAGGGGTCACCCCTCCACTTT
CDR3aa: CASSSQNLQGSPLHF
v_gene: TRBV13
d_gene: TRBD1
j_gene: TRBJ1-6
abundance: few

CDR3nt: TGCGCCAGCAGCCCGGGGACAGGGAGGAATACGCAGTATTTT
CDR3aa: CASSPGTGRNTQYF
v_gene: TRBV4-3
d_gene: TRBD1
j_gene: TRBJ2-3
abundance: .

CDR3nt: TGTGCCAGCAGCTTCCCGAGGGGGTCGAACACTGAAGCTTTCTTT
CDR3aa: CASSFPRGSNTEAFF
v_gene: TRBV11-2
d_gene: .
j_gene: TRBJ1-1
abundance: .

CDR3nt: TGTGCCAGCAGTCGACAGACAACAAGTATGAACACTGAAGCTTTCTTT
CDR3aa: CASSRQTTSMNTEAFF
v_gene: TRBV6-2/TRBV6-3
d_gene: .
j_gene: TRBJ1-1
abundance: once

CDR3nt: TGTGCCAGCAGCTTGGGGCGGACTGGAAACACCATATATTTT
CDR3aa: CASSLGRTGNTIYF
v_gene: TRBV5-8
d_gene: .
j_gene: TRBJ1-3
abundance: .

CDR3nt: TGTGCCAGCAGTTCCGGGACAGGAGCACATCAGCCCCAGCATTTT
CDR3aa: CASSSGTGAHQPQHF
v_gene: TRBV6-2/TRBV6-3
d_gene: TRBD1
j_gene: TRBJ1-5
abundance: .

CDR3nt: TGTGCCAGTAGTAGGGAGACAGCGGGAGGAGAGACCCAGTACTTC
CDR3aa: CASSRETAGGETQYF
v_gene: TRBV19
d_gene: TRBD2
j_gene: TRBJ2-5
abundance: .

CDR3nt: TGTGCCACCAGATCGCTAAAGACGAAAGAGACCCAGTACTTC
CDR3aa: CATRSLKTKETQYF
v_gene: TRBV19
d_gene: .
j_gene: TRBJ2-5
abundance: .

CDR3nt: TGCGCCAGCAGCGATGGACAGGGGGCTACCTACGAGCAGTACTTC
CDR3aa: CASSDGQGATYEQYF
v_gene: TRBV4-3
d_gene: TRBD1
j_gene: TRBJ2-7
abundance: .

CDR3nt: TGTGCCAGCAGTGATTACAGGGCGAACACTGAAGCTTTCTTT
CDR3aa: CASSDYRANTEAFF
v_gene: TRBV6-1
d_gene: .
j_gene: TRBJ1-1
abundance: .

CDR3nt: TGTGCCAGTAAAATGGGGGACAGGGTGGATCAGCCCCAGCATTTT
CDR3aa: CASKMGDRVDQPQHF
v_gene: TRBV19
d_gene: TRBD1
j_gene: TRBJ1-5
abundance: .

CDR3nt: TGTGCCAGCAGTGAACGGACAGGTCAAGAGACCCAGTACTTC
CDR3aa: CASSERTGQETQYF
v_gene: TRBV25-1
d_gene: TRBD1
j_gene: TRBJ2-5
abundance: .